Described below is a single TCR beta chain sequence and its context. Its target is unknown. Using immunoSEQ multiplex PCR, the repertoire was profiled, and TCRdb retains in-frame clones only, with some absent. Among 100,000 to 150,000 clones, 90% were seen once, and the ten largest hold about 4.4%. This entry belongs to a study of T cell responses to AZD1222 COVID-19 vaccine. V lost 7 bases, J lost 3 bases, and 9 bases lay in between. The CDR3 has 12 residues. The germline gives CDR1 MNHEY, CDR2 SMNVEV (reference sequence). General study results and limits: Spike-specific TCR breadth and depth both grew after two AZD1222 doses. Clonal diversity may have been underestimated, and the donors were mostly white British, with more females than males. Epitopes outside B.1.351 and B.1.1.7 mutated regions reportedly drew nearly half of spike TCRs. The span of vaccine-associated CD4 TCRs extended across spike, with dominance at 160-218 and 743-854.

The TCR was taken from an adult in good health. This chain uses TRBV27 with TRBJ1-2, with D uncertain. The source material was peripheral blood, sampled on day 0 of MenACWY control vaccination. The chain's CDR3 is CASKSEDYGYTF. In DNA form, the CDR3 reads TGTGCCAGCAAGTCCGAGGACTATGGCTACACCTTC.